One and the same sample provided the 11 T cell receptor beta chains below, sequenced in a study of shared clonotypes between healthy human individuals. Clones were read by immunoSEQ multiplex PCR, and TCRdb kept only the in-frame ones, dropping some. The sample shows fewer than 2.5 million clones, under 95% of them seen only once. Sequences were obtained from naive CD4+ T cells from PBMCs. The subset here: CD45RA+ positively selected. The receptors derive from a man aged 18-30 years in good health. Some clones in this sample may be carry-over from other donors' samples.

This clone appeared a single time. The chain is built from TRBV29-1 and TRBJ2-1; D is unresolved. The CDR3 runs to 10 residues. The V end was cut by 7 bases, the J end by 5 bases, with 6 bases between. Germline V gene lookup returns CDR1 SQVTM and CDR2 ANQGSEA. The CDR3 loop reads CSAANNEQFF. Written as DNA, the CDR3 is TGCAGCGCGGCGAACAATGAGCAGTTCTTC.

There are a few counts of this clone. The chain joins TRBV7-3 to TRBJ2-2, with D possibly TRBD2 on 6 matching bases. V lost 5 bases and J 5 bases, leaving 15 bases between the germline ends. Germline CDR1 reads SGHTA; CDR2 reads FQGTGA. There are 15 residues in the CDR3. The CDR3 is CASSMTSRGTGELFF. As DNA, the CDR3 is TGTGCCAGCAGCATGACTAGTCGAGGGACCGGGGAGCTGTTTTTT.

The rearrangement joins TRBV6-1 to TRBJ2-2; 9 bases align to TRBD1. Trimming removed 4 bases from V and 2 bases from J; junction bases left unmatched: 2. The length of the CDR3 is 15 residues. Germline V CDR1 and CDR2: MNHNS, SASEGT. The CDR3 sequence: CASSGTGANTGELFF. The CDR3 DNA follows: TGTGCCAGCAGTGGGACAGGGGCCAACACCGGGGAGCTGTTTTTT.

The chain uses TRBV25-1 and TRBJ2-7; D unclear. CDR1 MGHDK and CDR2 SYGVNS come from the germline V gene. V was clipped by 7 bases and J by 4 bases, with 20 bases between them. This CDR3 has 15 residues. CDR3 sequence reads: CASTRALRAFYEQYF. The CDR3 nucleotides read TGTGCCAGCACACGAGCTTTGCGAGCCTTTTACGAGCAGTACTTC.

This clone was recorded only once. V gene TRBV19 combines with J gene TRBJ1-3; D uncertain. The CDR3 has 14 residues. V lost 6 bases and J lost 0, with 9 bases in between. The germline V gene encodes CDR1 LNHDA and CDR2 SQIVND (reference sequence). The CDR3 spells CASSDSHSGNTIYF. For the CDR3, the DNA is TGTGCCAGTAGCGACTCTCACTCTGGAAACACCATATATTTT.

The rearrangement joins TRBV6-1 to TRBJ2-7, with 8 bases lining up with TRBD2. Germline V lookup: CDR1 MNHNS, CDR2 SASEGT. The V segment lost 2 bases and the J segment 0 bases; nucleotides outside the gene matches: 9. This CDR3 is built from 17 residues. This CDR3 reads CASSELASGSSSYEQYF. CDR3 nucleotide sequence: TGTGCCAGCAGTGAATTGGCTAGCGGGTCGAGCTCCTACGAGCAGTACTTC.

CDR3 nucleotide sequence: TGCGCCAGCAGCCGAGGGGGGGCAGTGAACACCGGGACTAGCCCCCGTGAGCAGTTCTTC. As protein: CASSRGGAVNTGTSPREQFF. V is TRBV4-1 and J is TRBJ2-1; 9 bases align to TRBD2. Per the germline V gene, CDR1 is MGHRA and CDR2 is YSYEKL. The CDR3 runs 20 residues. V dropped 4 bases and J dropped 9; count of bases not matched to a gene: 25.

As DNA, the CDR3 is TGTGCCAGCTTTCCGGGACAACAATCCTACGAGCAGTACTTC. As protein: CASFPGQQSYEQYF. The chain carries TRBV28 and TRBJ2-7; tentatively, D is TRBD1 (6 bases). V lost 8 bases and J 1 base, leaving 15 bases between the germline ends. The CDR3 consists of 14 residues. Germline V gene sequence: CDR1 MDHEN, CDR2 SYDVKM. Full variable domain (remainder filled in from reference TRBV28 and TRBJ2-7): DVKVTQSSRYLVKRTGEKVFLECVQDMDHENMFWYRQDPGLGLRLIYFSYDVKMKEKGDIPEGYSVSREKKERFSLILESASTNQTSMYLCASFPGQQSYEQYFGPGTRLTVT.

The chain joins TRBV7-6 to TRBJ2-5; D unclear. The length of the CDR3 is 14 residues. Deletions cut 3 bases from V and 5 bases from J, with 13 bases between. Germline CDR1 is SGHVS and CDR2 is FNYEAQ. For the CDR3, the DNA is TGTGCCAGCAGCTTGTTAAAGTTCGGGGAGACCCAGTACTTC. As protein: CASSLLKFGETQYF. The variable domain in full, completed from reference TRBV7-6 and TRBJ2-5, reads GAGVSQSPRYKVTKRGQDVALRCDPISGHVSLYWYRQALGQGPEFLTYFNYEAQQDKSGLPNDRFSAERPEGSISTLTIQRTEQRDSAMYRCASSLLKFGETQYFGPGTRLLVL.

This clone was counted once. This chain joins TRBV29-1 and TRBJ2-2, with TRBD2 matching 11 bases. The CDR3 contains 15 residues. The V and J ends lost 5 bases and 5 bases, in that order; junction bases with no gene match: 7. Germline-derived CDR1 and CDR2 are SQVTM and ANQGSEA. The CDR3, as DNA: TGCAGCGTTCAACTAGCGGGAGTTAGAACCGGGGAGCTGTTTTTT. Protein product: CSVQLAGVRTGELFF.

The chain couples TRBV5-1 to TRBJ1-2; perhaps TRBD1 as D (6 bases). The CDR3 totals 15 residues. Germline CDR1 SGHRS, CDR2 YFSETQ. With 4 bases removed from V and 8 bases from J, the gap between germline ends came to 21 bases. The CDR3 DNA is TGCGCCAGCAGCCCGTCAATTACAGGGCTAGGGGGCTACACCTTC. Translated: CASSPSITGLGGYTF.